Described below is a single T cell receptor (beta chain) sequence and its context. Antigen: not known. These data are taken from a study of CD8 T cells in ankylosing spondylitis. Study conclusions and caveats: A TCR beta motif made of several highly homologous variants seemed typical of ankylosing spondylitis blood. Reports say disease-linked clones showed up significantly more in matched ankylosing spondylitis synovial fluid.

The germline V gene has CDR1 DFQATT and CDR2 SNEGSKA (reference sequence). This CDR3 is built from 13 residues. With 7 bases clipped from V and 8 bases from J, the junction kept 8 bases outside the gene matches. The authors made TCR beta libraries by quantitative 5'-RACE with molecular barcodes. Each CDR3 protein gets one entry after TCRdb re-called the 5' RACE reads with MiXCR. The repertoire holds about 450,000 distinct CDR3 sequences, with more than 25% as singletons. Sequenced: blood, either unsorted or a sorted T cell fraction (not recorded which). This receptor was identified in a male donor with ankylosing spondylitis. The rearrangement uses TRBV20-1 and TRBJ1-4; TRBD1 agrees at 9 bases. The CDR3 region is CSVGGQGDEKLFF. CDR3 nucleotide sequence: TGCAGTGTTGGGGGACAGGGAGACGAAAAACTGTTTTTT.